A single sample gave rise to the 16 T cell receptor beta chains below, sequenced in a study of a mutant IDH1 vaccine in newly diagnosed glioma. These receptors' antigens are unknown. Specified time point: week 35, safety follow-up. One vaccine dose held 300 ug of mutant IDH1 20-mer peptide and came with topical imiquimod. Using immunoSEQ multiplex PCR, the repertoire was profiled, and TCRdb retains in-frame clones only, with some absent. Of approximately 50,000 clones in the sample, more than 75% were seen once. Sequences were derived from PBMCs, sampled from a glioma patient whose treatment included an IDH1 peptide vaccine. The source is a woman in her thirties or forties with glioma.

The CDR3 bases are TGCGCCAGCAGCTTGGACGGAAACACCATATATTTT. This encodes CASSLDGNTIYF. This rearrangement joins TRBV5-1 to TRBJ1-3; no clear D gene. The V and J ends lost 0 bases and 4 bases respectively, with 2 bases between them. This CDR3 comprises 12 residues. Germline CDR1 reads SGHRS; CDR2 reads YFSETQ.

The CDR3 DNA sequence: TGCGCCAGCAGAGGGCGGGAGATAAATGAGCAGTTCTTC. Its translation is CASRGREINEQFF. The chain recombines TRBV5-1 with TRBJ2-1; 7 bases agree with TRBD2. J gave up 7 bases and V 5 bases, and 6 bases lay outside the gene matches. This CDR3 contains 13 residues. Germline loops: CDR1 SGHRS, CDR2 YFSETQ.

The table lists this clone with a few counts. The chain uses TRBV19 and TRBJ1-3; TRBD1 matches 7 bases. The CDR3 runs 14 residues. Germline lookup yields CDR1 LNHDA and CDR2 SQIVND (reference sequence). V was pared by 5 bases and J by 7 bases, with 8 bases of the junction left unmatched. CDR3 nucleotides: TGTGCCAGTAGTTCCACCGACAGGGCGAACACCATATATTTT. Translation gives CASSSTDRANTIYF.

The chain is built from TRBV18 and TRBJ2-1, with 7 positions matching TRBD2. Germline CDR1 KGHSH, CDR2 LQKENI. This CDR3 contains 16 residues. V dropped 2 bases and J dropped 3; count of bases not matched to a gene: 7. CDR3 nucleotides: TGTGCCAGCTCACCAACCTGGGGAGGGGTCTACAATGAGCAGTTCTTC. It is translated as CASSPTWGGVYNEQFF.

This chain connects TRBV19 to TRBJ1-4; the D is unclear. This CDR3 comprises 13 residues. Between the trimmed V and J ends, which lost 9 bases and 6 bases, there was a span of 14 bases. Per the germline V gene, CDR1 is LNHDA and CDR2 is SQIVND (reference sequence). The CDR3 bases are TGTGCCAGCAGCCGATCAAGGGATGAAAAACTGTTTTTT. Translation gives CASSRSRDEKLFF.

The rearrangement links TRBV7-6 to TRBJ1-5; tentative D call: TRBD1 (5 bases). V was clipped by 3 bases and J by 6 bases, with 9 bases between them. Germline assignment: CDR1 SGHVS and CDR2 FNYEAQ. The CDR3 has 13 residues. The DNA of the CDR3 is TGTGCCAGCAGCTTGGGGCATGCTCAGCCCCAGCATTTT. It specifies CASSLGHAQPQHF.

This clone was found once. The chain joins TRBV7-8 to TRBJ2-7; 7 positions match TRBD2. Unmatched junction bases numbered 15, after V lost 6 bases and J lost 7 bases. CDR1 and CDR2 (germline): SGHVS, FQNEAQ. This CDR3 comprises 15 residues. CDR3 residues: CASREEGGSPREQYF. CDR3 nucleotides: TGTGCCAGCAGAGAGGAAGGCGGGAGTCCCAGGGAGCAGTACTTC.

The chain links TRBV18 to TRBJ1-5, with D possibly TRBD1 on 5 matching bases. The CDR3 loop spans 15 amino acids. The germline gives CDR1 KGHSH, CDR2 LQKENI. V was shortened by 4 bases and J by 5 bases, with 15 bases between the two germline ends. The CDR3 sequence is CASSLSGTTDQPQHF. CDR3 DNA: TGTGCCAGCTCACTTTCCGGGACTACAGATCAGCCCCAGCATTTT.

V usage is TRBV7-2 and J usage is TRBJ2-5, with 7 bases aligning to TRBD2. Looked up from germline, CDR1 is SGHTA and CDR2 is FQGNSA. V was pared by 7 bases and J by 2 bases, with 10 bases of the junction left unmatched. The CDR3 is 15 amino acids. CDR3 in DNA: TGTGCCAGCACCCCCATGGCTAGCGGACAAGAGACCCAGTACTTC. It yields the protein CASTPMASGQETQYF.

The gene calls are TRBV5-4 and TRBJ1-4, with 7 bases fitting TRBD1. The CDR3 contains 15 residues. Germline V lookup: CDR1 SGHNT, CDR2 YYREEE (reference sequence). V lost 5 bases, J lost 7 bases, and 11 bases stayed unmatched. As DNA, the CDR3 is TGTGCCAGCAGTCATGCAGGGGGAGGGGTTGAAAAACTGTTTTTT. Residues: CASSHAGGGVEKLFF.

The V gene is TRBV10-1, the J gene TRBJ2-1; D might be TRBD1 (6 bases). The CDR3 is 14 amino acids. With 0 bases removed from V and 9 bases from J, the gap between germline ends came to 12 bases. Germline lookup yields CDR1 WNHNN and CDR2 SYGVQD (reference sequence). CDR3 in amino acids: CASSESGARVEQFF. CDR3 DNA sequence: TGCGCCAGCAGTGAGTCGGGGGCCCGGGTTGAGCAGTTCTTC.

V and J are TRBV19 and TRBJ1-2, with TRBD1 matching 12 bases. Germline CDR1 LNHDA, CDR2 SQIVND (reference sequence). The CDR3 covers 16 residues. With V trimmed by 7 bases and J by 8 bases, 14 bases remained unmatched. CDR3 nucleotide sequence: TGTGCCAGTACCGTGAATCCGGGACAGGGGGCTTGGGGCTACACCTTC. Translating gives CASTVNPGQGAWGYTF.

This chain connects TRBV6-5 to TRBJ1-2; D is unclear. Germline V gives CDR1 MNHEY, CDR2 SVGAGI. The CDR3 extends over 13 amino acids. Trimming removed 2 bases from V and 5 bases from J, with 9 bases in between. In nucleotides, the CDR3 is TGTGCCAGCAGTTACCAGTCATCTTATGGCTACACCTTC. It translates to CASSYQSSYGYTF.

The chain links TRBV18 to TRBJ2-3; no firm D call. The germline CDR1 and CDR2 sequences are KGHSH and LQKENI. V lost 2 bases and J 1 base, leaving 7 bases between the germline ends. The CDR3 covers 14 residues. CDR3 loop: CASSPGIGTDTQYF. CDR3 in DNA: TGTGCCAGCTCACCAGGGATTGGCACAGATACGCAGTATTTT.

This clone was recorded once. Germline is not matched at one junction end, which may reflect a read error. The V call is TRBV19, the J call TRBJ2-1; 12 positions match TRBD2. This CDR3 has 15 residues. Germline CDR1 and CDR2: LNHDA and SQIVND (reference sequence). CDR3 region: CASSTLAGGPNEQFF. For the CDR3, the DNA is TGTGCCAGCAGTACCCTAGCGGGAGGGCCCAATGAGCAGTTCTTC.

This clone showed up just a few times. Written as DNA, the CDR3 is TGTGCCAGCAGTGAAGAGGTAAACACTGAAGCTTTCTTT. Its translation is CASSEEVNTEAFF. The chain links TRBV2 to TRBJ1-1; D unresolved. The V gene's germline CDR1 is SNHLY and CDR2 FYNNEI. V was cut by 1 base and J by 2 bases, with 5 bases left in between. The length of the CDR3 is 13 residues.